One T cell receptor (beta chain) is described in this entry. J gave up 3 bases and V 7 bases, and 6 bases lay outside the gene matches. Germline V gives CDR1 SNHLY, CDR2 FYNNEI. CDR3 length: 13 residues. This sample was included in a study of blood T cell repertoires in COVID-19. Study at large: T cells, B-cell-depleted T cells, or PBMCs supplied cDNA or gDNA.

Per the authors' pipeline: Cell counts per sample came from amplifying reference gene primers. Data came from immunoSEQ multiplex PCR; TCRdb stores just in-frame clones and leaves some out. The D gene and trimming were derived from the DNA, and the V and J assignments and clone size from that table. The sample records about 400,000 clones, about 85% being singletons. The source of this sequence is a woman between 18 and 29 years old with acute COVID-19. The rearrangement uses TRBV2 and TRBJ2-7; TRBD1 agrees at 7 bases. Sample: PBMCs or T cells enriched from blood (not recorded which). The CDR3 region is CASMRDSGYEQYF. The CDR3 DNA sequence: TGTGCCAGCATGAGGGACAGTGGCTACGAGCAGTACTTC.